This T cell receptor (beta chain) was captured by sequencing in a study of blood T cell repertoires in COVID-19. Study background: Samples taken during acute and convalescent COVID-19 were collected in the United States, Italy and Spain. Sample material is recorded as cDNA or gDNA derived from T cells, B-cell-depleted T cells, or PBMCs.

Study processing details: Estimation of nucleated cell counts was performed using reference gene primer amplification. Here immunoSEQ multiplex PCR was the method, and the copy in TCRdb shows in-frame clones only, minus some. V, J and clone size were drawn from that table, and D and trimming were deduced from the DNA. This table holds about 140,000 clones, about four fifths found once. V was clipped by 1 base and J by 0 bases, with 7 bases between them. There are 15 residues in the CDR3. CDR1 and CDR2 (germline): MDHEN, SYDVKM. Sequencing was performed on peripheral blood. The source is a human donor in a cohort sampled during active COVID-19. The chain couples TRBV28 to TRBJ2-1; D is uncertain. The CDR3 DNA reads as TGTGCCAGCAGTTTATTCCTCCTCTCCTACAATGAGCAGTTCTTC. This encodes CASSLFLLSYNEQFF.